Each of the 21 T cell receptor beta chains below was sequenced from the same sample in a study of OX40 agonist ivuxolimab in advanced cancers. The library was made by the immunoSEQ multiplex PCR assay. The table comes from immuneACCESS by way of TCRdb, which keeps in-frame sequences with V and J called. Part of the clones is missing from these tables; in studies checked, under half for an unresolved V gene and the rest for unknown reasons. A total of about 50,000 clones appear in this sample, approximately 85% of them only once. The ten largest clonotypes hold approximately 2.1% of the sample. Sequencing used CD4+ or CD8+ T cells sorted from blood, obtained in a trial of the OX40 agonist ivuxolimab. The origin of the receptors is an adult with an advanced solid tumor such as melanoma, head and neck, liver or kidney cancer.

The chain combines TRBV4-3 with TRBJ2-6; D call uncertain. This CDR3 region has 14 residues. Germline-derived CDR1 and CDR2 are LGHNA and YSLEER. The V and J ends lost 2 bases and 4 bases respectively, with 6 bases between them. This chain's CDR3 is CASSQRGGANVLTF. The DNA for the CDR3 is TGCGCCAGCAGCCAAAGAGGAGGGGCCAACGTCCTGACTTTC.

V is TRBV10-3 and J is TRBJ2-3; D is unclear. The ends were cut back, 6 bases at V and 2 bases at J, with 15 bases in the middle. CDR1 is ENHRY, CDR2 SYGVKD, per germline. The CDR3 consists of 15 residues. The CDR3 is CAIRVANGITDTQYF. The CDR3 bases are TGTGCCATCAGGGTGGCAAACGGCATCACAGATACGCAGTATTTT.

This chain joins TRBV6-5 and TRBJ1-4, with a tentative D call TRBD1 (5 bases). Trimming took 0 bases from V and 8 from J, leaving 13 bases between them. The CDR3 loop spans 15 amino acids. The germline CDR1 and CDR2 sequences are MNHEY and SVGAGI. The CDR3 bases are TGTGCCAGCAGTTACTCGAAAGGGGAGGGAGAAAAACTGTTTTTT. This translates into CASSYSKGEGEKLFF.

The rearrangement uses TRBV7-2 and TRBJ2-3; 8 nucleotides match TRBD2. V shed 5 bases and J 6 bases; nucleotides not matched to a gene: 7. The CDR3 spans 14 residues. CDR1 is SGHTA, CDR2 FQGNSA, per germline. The DNA for the CDR3 is TGTGCCAGCAGCCGCCCGGGACTAGGGGATACGCAGTATTTT. Encoded protein: CASSRPGLGDTQYF. Together with reference TRBV7-2 and TRBJ2-3, the CDR3 gives the full variable domain: GAGVSQSPSNKVTEKGKDVELRCDPISGHTALYWYRQSLGQGLEFLIYFQGNSAPDKSGLPSDRFSAERTGGSVSTLTIQRTQQEDSAVYLCASSRPGLGDTQYFGPGTRLTVL.

The chain couples TRBV4-3 to TRBJ2-2; TRBD1 matches 9 bases. This CDR3 spans 19 amino acids. CDR1 is LGHNA and CDR2 is YSLEER in the germline V gene. Trimming took 0 bases from V and 6 from J; bases not matched to a gene: 14. Written as DNA, the CDR3 is TGCGCCAGCAGCCAAGAAACACCTTCACAGGGGGCGAGACCCGGGGAGCTGTTTTTT. Protein sequence: CASSQETPSQGARPGELFF.

The chain has TRBV7-8 and TRBJ1-1; D remains ambiguous. Germline CDR1 is SGHVS and CDR2 is FQNEAQ. Trimming cost V 5 bases and J 4 bases, with 14 bases left between them. CDR3 length equals 14 residues. The CDR3 loop is CASSPRWTVTEAFF. The CDR3 DNA reads as TGTGCCAGCAGCCCGCGTTGGACCGTCACTGAAGCTTTCTTT.

This clone has just a few counts. This sequence joins TRBV30 and TRBJ1-6; D is perhaps TRBD1 (6 bases). The CDR3 is 14 amino acids. Trimming shortened V by 0 bases and J by 14 bases, and 17 bases separated the two germline ends. The germline gives CDR1 GTSNPN, CDR2 SVGIG (reference sequence). The CDR3 protein is CAWSVRDTTVALHF. In DNA, the CDR3 is TGTGCCTGGAGTGTCCGGGACACCACAGTGGCCCTCCACTTT.

This chain uses TRBV5-4 with TRBJ2-7; TRBD2 matches at 8 bases. Germline V gives CDR1 SGHNT, CDR2 YYREEE (reference sequence). The V gene end was trimmed by 7 bases and the J gene end by 7 bases; junction bases not matched to a gene: 13. The CDR3 runs 14 residues. Here the CDR3 DNA reads TGTGCCAGCGCAACGGGGGGGGCGCTGGGGGAGCAGTACTTC. Its protein product is CASATGGALGEQYF.

The chain has TRBV9 and TRBJ1-4, with a weak D call TRBD1 (6 bases). The CDR3 extends over 14 amino acids. Germline CDR1 reads SGDLS; CDR2 reads YYNGEE. Trimming cost V 5 bases and J 10 bases, with 18 bases left between them. CDR3 loop: CASRSGAADGKLFF. The DNA for the CDR3 is TGTGCCAGCAGGTCAGGGGCCGCAGATGGAAAACTGTTTTTT.

V is TRBV28 and J is TRBJ1-5; the D is unclear. Between the trimmed V and J ends, which lost 1 base and 1 base, there was a span of 8 bases. Germline lookup yields CDR1 MDHEN and CDR2 SYDVKM. The CDR3 has 15 residues. The CDR3 here is CASSLYPRSNQPQHF. Written as DNA, the CDR3 is TGTGCCAGCAGTTTATACCCCAGGAGCAATCAGCCCCAGCATTTT.

V usage is TRBV10-3 and J usage is TRBJ2-3, with 8 bases identical to TRBD2. This CDR3 is built from 17 residues. Germline CDR1 and CDR2: ENHRY and SYGVKD. Losses at the gene ends were 4 bases for V and 0 bases for J; bases not matched to a gene: 9. CDR3 residues: CAISAGGGSSSTDTQYF. In DNA, the CDR3 is TGTGCCATCAGTGCGGGCGGGGGGTCCTCTAGCACAGATACGCAGTATTTT.

The chain employs TRBV4-1 and TRBJ2-1; D may be TRBD1 (5 bases). The V gene's germline CDR1 is MGHRA and CDR2 YSYEKL. This CDR3 is 17 amino acids long. The V end lost 0 bases, the J end lost 4 bases, and 16 bases lay between the germline ends. Here the CDR3 reads CASSQDTDTVRYNEQFF. DNA for the CDR3: TGCGCCAGCAGCCAAGATACGGACACGGTCCGGTACAATGAGCAGTTCTTC.

The chain recombines TRBV4-1 with TRBJ1-2; D gene unclear. Germline CDR1 MGHRA, CDR2 YSYEKL. The CDR3 contains 13 residues. Trimming cost V 1 base and J 6 bases, with 9 bases left between them. CDR3 sequence: CASSQGPRDGYTF. The CDR3 nucleotides read TGCGCCAGCAGCCAAGGTCCCCGGGATGGCTACACCTTC.

This clone was found a few times. This chain joins TRBV9 and TRBJ1-2; possibly TRBD1 for D (5 bases). The CDR3 loop spans 16 amino acids. Germline CDR1 reads SGDLS; CDR2 reads YYNGEE. Trimming left V 0 bases short and J 1 base short, with 13 bases between. The CDR3 spells CASSVVSGIGNYGYTF. The CDR3 coding sequence is TGTGCCAGCAGCGTAGTATCAGGGATCGGTAACTATGGCTACACCTTC.

V and J are TRBV4-3 and TRBJ2-3; a weak D match, TRBD2 (5 bases). Germline V gene data show CDR1 as LGHNA and CDR2 as YSLEER. V lost 4 bases and J 3 bases, leaving 17 bases between the germline ends. CDR3 size: 16 residues. The CDR3 sequence is CASSRELGLSTDTQYF. The CDR3 DNA reads as TGCGCCAGCAGCCGGGAACTAGGGCTATCGACAGATACGCAGTATTTT.

The rearrangement links TRBV10-2 to TRBJ1-1; D is unresolved. V was cut by 4 bases and J by 2 bases, with 2 bases left in between. CDR1 and CDR2 from the germline V gene are WSHSY and SAAADI. The CDR3 totals 11 residues. As DNA, the CDR3 is TGCGCCAGCAGTGGAAACACTGAAGCTTTCTTT. Its protein product is CASSGNTEAFF.

The CDR3 coding sequence is TGTGCCAGCAGGGGGGGGGTTAGCTCCTACGAGCAGTACTTC. Residues: CASRGGVSSYEQYF. J is TRBJ2-7 and V is TRBV6-5; TRBD2 matches at 7 bases. After removal of 6 bases from V and 0 bases from J, the junction contained 5 bases not matched to a gene. Germline CDR1 is MNHEY and CDR2 is SVGAGI. The CDR3 is made up of 14 amino acids.

The gene calls are TRBV5-1 and TRBJ1-1, with unresolved D. V was shortened by 4 bases and J by 1 base, with 8 bases between the two germline ends. Germline lookup yields CDR1 SGHRS and CDR2 YFSETQ. The CDR3 covers 13 residues. The CDR3 DNA reads TGCGCCAGCAGCCTACGGGAGAACACTGAAGCTTTCTTT. Translation gives CASSLRENTEAFF.

This chain joins TRBV29-1 and TRBJ1-2, with 7 positions matching TRBD1. The CDR3 runs to 13 residues. V lost 6 bases, J lost 4 bases, and 8 bases stayed unmatched. The V gene's germline CDR1 is SQVTM and CDR2 ANQGSEA. The CDR3 protein is CSVVRQGLYGYTF. As DNA, the CDR3 is TGCAGCGTGGTTAGACAGGGACTCTATGGCTACACCTTC.

This sequence joins TRBV5-4 and TRBJ2-5, with D possibly being TRBD1 (6 bases). CDR3 length equals 14 residues. Trimming removed 2 bases from V and 7 bases from J, with 15 bases in between. CDR1 is SGHNT, CDR2 YYREEE, per germline (reference sequence). The DNA for the CDR3 is TGTGCCAGCAGCTTTCAGGGGTGGGTCGGGACCCAGTACTTC. Translation: CASSFQGWVGTQYF.

This sequence joins TRBV7-9 and TRBJ1-2, with D maybe TRBD1 (5 bases). This CDR3 is 17 amino acids long. CDR1 SEHNR and CDR2 FQNEAQ come from the germline V gene (reference sequence). Trimming pared 4 bases from V and 5 bases from J, leaving 23 bases between. CDR3 residues: CASSSDNTGTQRYGYTF. The CDR3 coding sequence is TGTGCCAGCAGCTCTGACAATACCGGGACCCAGCGGTATGGCTACACCTTC.